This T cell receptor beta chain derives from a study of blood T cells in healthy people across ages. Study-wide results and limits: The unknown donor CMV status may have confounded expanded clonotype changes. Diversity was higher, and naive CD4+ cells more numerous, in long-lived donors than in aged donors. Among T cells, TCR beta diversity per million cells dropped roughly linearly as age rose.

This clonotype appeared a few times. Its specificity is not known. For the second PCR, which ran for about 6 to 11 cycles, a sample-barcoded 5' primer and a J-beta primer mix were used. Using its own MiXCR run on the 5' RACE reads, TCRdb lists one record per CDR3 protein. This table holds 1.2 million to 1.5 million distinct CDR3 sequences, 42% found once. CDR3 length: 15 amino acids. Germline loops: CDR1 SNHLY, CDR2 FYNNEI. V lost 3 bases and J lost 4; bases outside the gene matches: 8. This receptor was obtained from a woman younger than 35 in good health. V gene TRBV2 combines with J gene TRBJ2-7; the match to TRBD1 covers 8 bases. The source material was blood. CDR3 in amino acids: CASSEQGQVLYEQYF. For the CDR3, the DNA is TGTGCCAGCAGTGAGCAGGGACAGGTCCTATACGAGCAGTACTTC.